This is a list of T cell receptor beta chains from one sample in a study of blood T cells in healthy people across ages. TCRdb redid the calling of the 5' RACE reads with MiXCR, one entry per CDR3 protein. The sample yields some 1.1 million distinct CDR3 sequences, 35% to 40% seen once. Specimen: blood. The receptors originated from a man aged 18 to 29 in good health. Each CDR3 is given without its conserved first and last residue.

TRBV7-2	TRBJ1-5	ASSPGFTNQPQH
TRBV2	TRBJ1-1	ARGDSFNTEAF
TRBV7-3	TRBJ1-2	ASRWTRTGRGYT
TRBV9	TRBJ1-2	ASSGRSYT
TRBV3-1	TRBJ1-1	ASSLGKVQLNTEAF
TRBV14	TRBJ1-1	ASSRTGGITEAF
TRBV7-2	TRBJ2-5	ANSFFRGNEQY
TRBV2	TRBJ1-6	ASNGRGPNSPPH
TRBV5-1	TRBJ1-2	ASSSSRTGVYGYT
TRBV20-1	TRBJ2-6	SASRTGVTSGANVLT
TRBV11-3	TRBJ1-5	ASSARGHGNQPQH
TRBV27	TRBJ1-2	ASRPQGQGYGYT
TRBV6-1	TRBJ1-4	ASRWATTSGNEKLF
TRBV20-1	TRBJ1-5	SARVQRARHNQPQH
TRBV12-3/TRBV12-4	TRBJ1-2	ASSEGFYGYT
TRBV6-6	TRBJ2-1	ASSDPSYNEQF
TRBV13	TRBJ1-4	ASSLGMSNEKLF
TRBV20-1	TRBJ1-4	SATEPANEKLF
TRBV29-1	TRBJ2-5	SVEDGGAWETQY
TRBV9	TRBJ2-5	ASSNRQGRYEEQETQY
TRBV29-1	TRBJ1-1	SVEGHPNTEAF
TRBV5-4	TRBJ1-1	AGHGVDTEAF
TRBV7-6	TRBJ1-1	ASSLIAGTNTEAF
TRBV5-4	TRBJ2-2	ASSFGVQNTGELF
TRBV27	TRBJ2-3	ASSLRGSYTDTQY
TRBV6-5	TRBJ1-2	ASTRNPTVDYGYT
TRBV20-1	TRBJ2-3	SAPSRQVAGTDTQY
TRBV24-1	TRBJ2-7	ATSTDRSGQY
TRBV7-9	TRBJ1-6	ASSFGGGTYNSPLH
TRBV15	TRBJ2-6	TTSRGVSGANVLT